The 22 T cell receptor beta chains in this list originate from one sample, sequenced in a study of T-cell memory formation after mild COVID-19. TCRdb passed the 5' RACE reads through MiXCR, listing each CDR3 protein once. The sample holds about 360,000 distinct CDR3 sequences, over 10% seen once. Sequencing was performed on PBMCs or a T cell subset sorted from them (not recorded which). The source is a young man who had mild COVID-19 (a few samples of this study predate the infection). Cell type and time point are not known.

Only a few counts were recorded for this clonotype. CDR3 coding DNA: TGTGCCAGCAGCTTGGGTCACGGGACAGGGGGCTATAATTCACCCCTCCACTTT. Translating it yields CASSLGHGTGGYNSPLHF. The J gene is TRBJ1-6, the V gene TRBV5-6; TRBD1 aligns across 11 bases. The V gene's germline CDR1 is SGHDT and CDR2 YYEEEE. Trimming removed 0 bases from V and 3 bases from J; junction bases left unmatched: 5. The CDR3 extends over 18 amino acids.

The CDR3 is CASSLAGDPQHF. CDR3 bases: TGTGCCAGCAGCTTAGCAGGAGACCCCCAGCATTTT. This chain uses TRBV7-8 with TRBJ1-5; no firm D call. In germline, CDR1 is SGHVS, CDR2 FQNEAQ. The CDR3 contains 12 residues. Trimming shortened V by 0 bases and J by 10 bases, and 7 bases separated the two germline ends. The full variable domain, with the rest looked up from reference TRBV7-8 and TRBJ1-5, is GAGVSQSPRYKVAKRGQDVALRCDPISGHVSLFWYQQALGQGPEFLTYFQNEAQLDKSGLPSDRFFAERPEGSVSTLKIQRTQQEDSAVYLCASSLAGDPQHFGDGTRLSIL.

This clonotype was picked up a small number of times. J is TRBJ2-5 and V is TRBV28; 7 bases are shared with TRBD2. V was clipped by 6 bases and J by 7 bases; unmatched bases: 14. This CDR3 has 15 amino acids. Germline V gene sequence: CDR1 MDHEN, CDR2 SYDVKM. In DNA, the CDR3 is TGTGCCAGCAGCCAACCCGGGGGTCGGGAGGCGACCCAGTACTTC. Its protein product is CASSQPGGREATQYF.

This clonotype was counted between two and nine times. The chain is built from TRBV24-1 and TRBJ2-1; D perhaps matches TRBD2 (6 bases). V lost 4 bases, J lost 6 bases, and 18 bases lay in between. Germline CDR1 is KGHDR and CDR2 is SFDVKD. CDR3 length: 16 residues. CDR3 region: CATSDHPGRGTNEQFF. The CDR3 DNA reads TGTGCCACCAGTGACCATCCGGGACGGGGGACCAATGAGCAGTTCTTC.

This clonotype was counted between two and nine times. The J gene is TRBJ2-7, the V gene TRBV7-8; 12 bases match TRBD2. The junction had 8 bases not matched to a gene; V was cut back by 1 base and J by 7 bases. The CDR3 covers 16 residues. Per germline, CDR1 SGHVS and CDR2 FQNEAQ. CDR3 DNA: TGTGCCAGCAGCTTAGGGCGACTAGCGGGGGACCTGGAGCAGTACGTC. This encodes CASSLGRLAGDLEQYV.

V and J are TRBV7-9 and TRBJ1-1; perhaps TRBD1 as D (6 bases). The V gene lost 3 bases and the J gene lost 8 bases, with 16 bases spanning the gap. CDR1 is SEHNR, CDR2 FQNEAQ, per germline (reference sequence). This CDR3 comprises 14 residues. CDR3 DNA sequence: TGTGCCAGCAGCTTTGAAACAGGGATTCTGGAAGCTTTCTTT. Amino acid sequence: CASSFETGILEAFF. Full variable domain (outside the CDR3, taken from reference TRBV7-9 and TRBJ1-1): DTGVSQNPRHKITKRGQNVTFRCDPISEHNRLYWYRQTLGQGPEFLTYFQNEAQLEKSRLLSDRFSAERPKGSFSTLEIQRTEQGDSAMYLCASSFETGILEAFFGQGTRLTVV.

This chain joins TRBV5-8 and TRBJ1-1; a weak D match, TRBD1 (6 bases). Germline CDR1 is SGHTS and CDR2 is YDEGEE. V was cut by 0 bases and J by 3 bases, with 18 bases left in between. The CDR3 has 17 amino acids. In DNA, the CDR3 is TGTGCCAGCAGCTTGGATTGGGGCGGGGGCGCGGACACTGAAGCTTTCTTT. Amino acids: CASSLDWGGGADTEAFF.

This clonotype was seen ten or more times. The chain is built from TRBV5-6 and TRBJ2-7, with 10 bases fitting TRBD1. CDR1 is SGHDT and CDR2 is YYEEEE in the germline V gene. With 4 bases clipped from V and 3 bases from J, the junction kept 7 bases outside the gene matches. This CDR3 contains 15 residues. CDR3 DNA sequence: TGTGCCAGCAGCAGGGGACAGGGGTTCTTCTACGAGCAGTACGTC. It translates to CASSRGQGFFYEQYV.

V and J are TRBV4-3 and TRBJ1-4; 7 bases line up with TRBD1. J lost 8 bases, V lost 4 bases, and 7 bases had no gene match. CDR3 size: 14 residues. Germline CDR1 is LGHNA and CDR2 is YSLEER. CDR3 DNA: TGCGCCAGCAGCCGGGGGGACAGTGACGAAAAACTGTTTTTT. Amino acids: CASSRGDSDEKLFF.

In its sample, this clonotype was seen a few times. The J gene is TRBJ2-5, the V gene TRBV4-1; TRBD1 aligns across 7 bases. The CDR3 has 17 amino acids. V lost 0 bases, J lost 4 bases, and 11 bases stayed unmatched. CDR1 is MGHRA, CDR2 YSYEKL, per germline. The CDR3 sequence: CASSQERGTERAETQYF. DNA of the CDR3: TGCGCCAGCAGCCAAGAGAGGGGGACAGAGAGGGCAGAGACCCAGTACTTC.

This chain connects TRBV4-2 to TRBJ1-4; 7 nucleotides agree with TRBD1. CDR3 length: 16 amino acids. Germline CDR1 is LGHNA and CDR2 is YNFKEQ. The ends lost 4 bases at V and 8 bases at J; junction bases unmatched: 13. This chain's CDR3 is CASSPKARDSREKLFF. Here the CDR3 DNA reads TGTGCCAGCAGCCCAAAGGCCCGGGACAGCCGCGAAAAACTGTTTTTT.

This clonotype has only a few counts. J is TRBJ2-1 and V is TRBV18; no firm D call. The CDR3 loop spans 15 amino acids. The germline gives CDR1 KGHSH, CDR2 LQKENI. V was pared by 0 bases and J by 0 bases, with 6 bases between. CDR3 amino acids: CASSPPQSSYNEQFF. CDR3 DNA: TGTGCCAGCTCACCACCACAGAGCTCCTACAATGAGCAGTTCTTC.

This clonotype has ten or more counts. V usage is TRBV7-9 and J usage is TRBJ2-5, with D possibly being TRBD2 (7 bases). Germline V CDR1 and CDR2: SEHNR, FQNEAQ (reference sequence). The CDR3 length is 13 residues. Deletions cut 8 bases from V and 2 bases from J, with 12 bases between. The CDR3 protein is CASEGGGQETQYF. CDR3 DNA sequence: TGTGCCAGCGAAGGGGGGGGTCAAGAGACCCAGTACTTC.

V usage is TRBV4-3 and J usage is TRBJ2-4, with D unclear. The V and J ends lost 0 bases and 1 base respectively, with 16 bases between them. The CDR3 runs 18 residues. Germline loops: CDR1 LGHNA, CDR2 YSLEER. The chain's CDR3 is CASSQEIIGLLAKNIQYF. CDR3 bases: TGCGCCAGCAGCCAAGAGATCATAGGGTTGTTGGCCAAAAACATTCAGTACTTC.

This clonotype was found a few times. The J gene is TRBJ1-1, the V gene TRBV4-1; TRBD1 matches 8 bases. This CDR3 contains 15 residues. Germline V gives CDR1 MGHRA, CDR2 YSYEKL. V gave up 7 bases and J gave up 1 base; unmatched junction bases: 8. Written as DNA, the CDR3 is TGCGCCAGCAACAAGCCAACAGGGGGGAACACTGAAGCTTTCTTT. Translating it yields CASNKPTGGNTEAFF.

The chain recombines TRBV5-4 with TRBJ2-1; TRBD2 might be the D (5 bases). The V end was cut by 4 bases, the J end by 9 bases, with 11 bases between. In germline, CDR1 is SGHNT, CDR2 YYREEE (reference sequence). The CDR3 runs 12 residues. The CDR3 reads CASSPGFSEQFF. CDR3 nucleotide sequence: TGTGCCAGCAGCCCGGGGTTTAGTGAGCAGTTCTTC.

V usage is TRBV7-9 and J usage is TRBJ1-1, with D uncertain. Trimming left V 4 bases short and J 9 bases short, with 15 bases between. There are 13 residues in the CDR3. CDR1 and CDR2 from the germline V gene are SEHNR and FQNEAQ (reference sequence). The CDR3 loop reads CASSSALSGKAFF. CDR3 in DNA: TGTGCCAGCAGCTCGGCGCTCTCGGGGAAAGCTTTCTTT.

The V and J genes are TRBV29-1 and TRBJ2-1; D could derive from TRBD1 or TRBD2 (5 bases each). The V and J ends lost 7 bases and 9 bases respectively, with 13 bases between them. Germline loops: CDR1 SQVTM, CDR2 ANQGSEA. The CDR3 extends over 11 amino acids. The CDR3 bases are TGCAGCGCGGGACCCCGTGGTGAGCAGTTCTTC. Its translation: CSAGPRGEQFF.

A few counts support this clonotype. This chain joins TRBV4-1 and TRBJ2-3, with a weak D call TRBD1 (5 bases). This CDR3 region has 12 residues. Trimming cost V 4 bases and J 6 bases, with 8 bases left between them. Germline CDR1 is MGHRA and CDR2 is YSYEKL. The chain's CDR3 is CASSPGWDTQYF. CDR3 nucleotides: TGCGCCAGCAGCCCAGGGTGGGATACGCAGTATTTT.

The rearrangement links TRBV4-1 to TRBJ2-3; D is ambiguous. Germline V gene lookup returns CDR1 MGHRA and CDR2 YSYEKL. The CDR3 is 16 amino acids. The V and J ends lost 1 base and 4 bases respectively, with 15 bases between them. CDR3 residues: CASSQVDSLGADTQYF. The CDR3 bases are TGCGCCAGCAGCCAAGTCGATTCTTTGGGCGCAGATACGCAGTATTTT.

This clonotype appeared a few times. The chain carries TRBV4-1 and TRBJ1-5; D gene uncertain. Germline values: CDR1 MGHRA, CDR2 YSYEKL. The CDR3 covers 15 residues. V lost 2 bases to trimming and J lost 4 bases, with 12 bases between them. The CDR3 is CASSQISSGNQPQHF. As DNA, the CDR3 is TGCGCCAGCAGCCAAATCTCGAGCGGAAATCAGCCCCAGCATTTT.

The table lists this clonotype with a few counts. This rearrangement joins TRBV5-1 to TRBJ2-2, with D possibly TRBD2 on 6 matching bases. This CDR3 spans 16 amino acids. The germline gives CDR1 SGHRS, CDR2 YFSETQ. The V end lost 0 bases, the J end lost 2 bases, and 11 bases lay between the germline ends. This CDR3 reads CASSLGEGLNTGELFF. CDR3 bases: TGCGCCAGCAGCTTGGGCGAGGGACTTAACACCGGGGAGCTGTTTTTT.